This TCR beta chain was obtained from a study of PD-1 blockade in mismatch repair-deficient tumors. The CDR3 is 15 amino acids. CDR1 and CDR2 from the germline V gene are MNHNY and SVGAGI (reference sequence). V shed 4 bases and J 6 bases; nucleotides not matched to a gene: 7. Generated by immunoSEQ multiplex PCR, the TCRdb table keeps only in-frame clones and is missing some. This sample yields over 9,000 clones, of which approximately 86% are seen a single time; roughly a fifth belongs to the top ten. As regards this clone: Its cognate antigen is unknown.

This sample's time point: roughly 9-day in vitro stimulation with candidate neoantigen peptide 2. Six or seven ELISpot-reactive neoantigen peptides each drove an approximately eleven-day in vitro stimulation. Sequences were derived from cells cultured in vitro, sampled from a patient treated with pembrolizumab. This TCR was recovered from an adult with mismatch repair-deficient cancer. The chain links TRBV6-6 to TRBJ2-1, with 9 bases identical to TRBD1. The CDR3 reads CASSSPGQGANEQFF. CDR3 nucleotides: TGTGCCAGCAGTTCCCCGGGACAGGGAGCCAATGAGCAGTTCTTC.